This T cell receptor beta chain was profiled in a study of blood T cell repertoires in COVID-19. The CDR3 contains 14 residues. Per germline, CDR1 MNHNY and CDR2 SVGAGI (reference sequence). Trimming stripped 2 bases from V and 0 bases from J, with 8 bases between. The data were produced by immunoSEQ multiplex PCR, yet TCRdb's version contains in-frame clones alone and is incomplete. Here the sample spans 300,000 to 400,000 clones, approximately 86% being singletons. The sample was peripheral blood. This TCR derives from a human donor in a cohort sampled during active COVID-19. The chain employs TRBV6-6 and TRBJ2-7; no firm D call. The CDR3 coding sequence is TGTGCCAGCAGTTACGATGGTAGCTCCTACGAGCAGTACTTC. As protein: CASSYDGSSYEQYF.